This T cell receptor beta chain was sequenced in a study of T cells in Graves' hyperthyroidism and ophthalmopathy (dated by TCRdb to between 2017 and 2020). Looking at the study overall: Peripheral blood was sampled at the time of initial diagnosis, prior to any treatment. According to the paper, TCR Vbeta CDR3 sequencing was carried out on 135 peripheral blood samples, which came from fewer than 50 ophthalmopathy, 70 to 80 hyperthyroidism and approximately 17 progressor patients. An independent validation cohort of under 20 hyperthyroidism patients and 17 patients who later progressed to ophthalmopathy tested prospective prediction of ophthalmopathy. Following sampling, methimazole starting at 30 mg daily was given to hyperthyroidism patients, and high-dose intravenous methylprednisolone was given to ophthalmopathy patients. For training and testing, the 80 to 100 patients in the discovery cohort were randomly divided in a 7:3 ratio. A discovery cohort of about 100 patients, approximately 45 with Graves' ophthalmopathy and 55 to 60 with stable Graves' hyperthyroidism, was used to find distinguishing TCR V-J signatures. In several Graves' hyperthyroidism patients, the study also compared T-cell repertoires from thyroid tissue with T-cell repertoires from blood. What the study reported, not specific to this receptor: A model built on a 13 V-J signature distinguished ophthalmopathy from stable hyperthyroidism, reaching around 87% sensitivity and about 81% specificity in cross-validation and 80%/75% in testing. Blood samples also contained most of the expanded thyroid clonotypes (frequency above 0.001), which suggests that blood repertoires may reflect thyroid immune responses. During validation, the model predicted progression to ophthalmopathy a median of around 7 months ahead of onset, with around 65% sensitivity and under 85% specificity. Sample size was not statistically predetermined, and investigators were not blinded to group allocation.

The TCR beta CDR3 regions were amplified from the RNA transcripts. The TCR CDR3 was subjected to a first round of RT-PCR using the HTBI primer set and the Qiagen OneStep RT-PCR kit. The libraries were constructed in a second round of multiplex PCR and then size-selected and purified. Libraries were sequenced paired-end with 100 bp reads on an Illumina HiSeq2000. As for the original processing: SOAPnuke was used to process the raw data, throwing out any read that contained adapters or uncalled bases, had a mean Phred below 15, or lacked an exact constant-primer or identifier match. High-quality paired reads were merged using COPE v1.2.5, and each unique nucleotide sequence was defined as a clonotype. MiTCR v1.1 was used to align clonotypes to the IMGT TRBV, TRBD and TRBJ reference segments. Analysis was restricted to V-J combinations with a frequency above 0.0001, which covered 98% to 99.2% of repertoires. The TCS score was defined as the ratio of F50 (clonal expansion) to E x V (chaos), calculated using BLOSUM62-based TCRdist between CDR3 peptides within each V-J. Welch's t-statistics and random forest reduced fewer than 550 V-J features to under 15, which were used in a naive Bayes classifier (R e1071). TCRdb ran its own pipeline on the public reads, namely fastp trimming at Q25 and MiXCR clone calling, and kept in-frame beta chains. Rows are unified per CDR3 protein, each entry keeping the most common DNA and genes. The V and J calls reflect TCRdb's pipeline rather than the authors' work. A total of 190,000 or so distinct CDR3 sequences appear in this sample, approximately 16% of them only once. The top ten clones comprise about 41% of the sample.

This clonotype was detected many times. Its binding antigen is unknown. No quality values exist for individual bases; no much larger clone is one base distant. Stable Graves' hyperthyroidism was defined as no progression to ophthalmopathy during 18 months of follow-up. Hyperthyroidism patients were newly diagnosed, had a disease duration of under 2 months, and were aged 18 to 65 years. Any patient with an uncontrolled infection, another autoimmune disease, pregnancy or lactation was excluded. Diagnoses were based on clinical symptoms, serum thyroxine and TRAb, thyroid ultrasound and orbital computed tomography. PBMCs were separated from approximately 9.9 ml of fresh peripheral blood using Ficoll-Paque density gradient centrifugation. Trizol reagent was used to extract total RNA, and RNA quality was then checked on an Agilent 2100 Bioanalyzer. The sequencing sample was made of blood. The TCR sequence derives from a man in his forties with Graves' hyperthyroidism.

The CDR3 protein: CASSFGPPTNEKLFF. The DNA reads as follows: TGTGCCAGCAGTTTCGGACCCCCAACTAATGAAAAACTGTTTTTT. The sequence joins TRBV12-3 or TRBV12-4 to TRBJ1-4; confidence is insufficient to name the D gene. V and J are truncated by 3 bases and 0 bases respectively, leaving an intervening sequence of 8 bases. The CDR3 sequence holds 15 residues, the cysteine and phenylalanine included. Only the CDR3 region is kept as DNA, spanning 45 bases read in frame from base 1.